The 14 T cell receptor beta chains given below trace back to one sample, sequenced in a study of shared clonotypes between healthy human individuals. Here immunoSEQ multiplex PCR was the method, and the copy in TCRdb shows in-frame clones only, minus some. The sample lists around 83,000 clones, about 61% occurring once. The sequencing input was memory CD8+ T cells sorted from blood. Subset in this sample: CD45RO+ cells pooled with CCR7-negative TemRA cells. The receptors originated from a young man in good health.

The V and J genes are TRBV6-1 and TRBJ2-3, with TRBD2 matching over 9 bases. V lost 3 bases, J lost 1 base, and 2 bases stayed unmatched. The CDR3 spans 15 residues. Germline V gene lookup returns CDR1 MNHNS and CDR2 SASEGT. The CDR3 here is CASSEVAGGTDTQYF. For the CDR3, the DNA is TGTGCCAGCAGTGAGGTAGCGGGAGGCACAGATACGCAGTATTTT.

This clone was seen more than once but under ten times. The V and J genes are TRBV27 and TRBJ1-5; D call uncertain. Germline loops: CDR1 MNHEY, CDR2 SMNVEV (reference sequence). Trimming took 5 bases from V and 7 from J, leaving 12 bases between them. The CDR3 extends over 13 amino acids. CDR3 bases: TGTGCCAGCAGTCCAGGCTATTTACAGCCCCAGCATTTT. This gives the protein CASSPGYLQPQHF.

The J gene is TRBJ2-7, the V gene TRBV28; D not certain. Trimming stripped 5 bases from V and 3 bases from J, with 8 bases between. CDR1 is MDHEN, CDR2 SYDVKM, per germline. CDR3 length equals 12 residues. In DNA form, the CDR3 reads TGTGCCAGCAGTGCCGACAACTACGAGCAGTACTTC. This sequence encodes CASSADNYEQYF. Looking up the rest from reference TRBV28 and TRBJ2-7 gives the full variable domain: DVKVTQSSRYLVKRTGEKVFLECVQDMDHENMFWYRQDPGLGLRLIYFSYDVKMKEKGDIPEGYSVSREKKERFSLILESASTNQTSMYLCASSADNYEQYFGPGTRLTVT.

This clone was counted only a few times. CDR3 in amino acids: CASSPRLAGGPSTDTQYF. CDR3 DNA sequence: TGCGCCAGCAGCCCTCGACTAGCGGGAGGGCCAAGCACAGATACGCAGTATTTT. The rearrangement links TRBV4-3 to TRBJ2-3; 14 bases align to TRBD2. This CDR3 region has 18 residues. J lost 0 bases, V lost 4 bases, and 6 bases had no gene match. Germline lookup yields CDR1 LGHNA and CDR2 YSLEER.

The chain is built from TRBV7-9 and TRBJ1-1; D may be TRBD1 (5 bases). Germline assignment: CDR1 SEHNR and CDR2 FQNEAQ (reference sequence). The CDR3 sequence is 15 residues long. Trimming removed 3 bases from V and 2 bases from J, with 13 bases in between. CDR3 residues: CASSFGAGGNTEAFF. The CDR3 DNA is TGTGCCAGCAGCTTCGGGGCAGGAGGTAACACTGAAGCTTTCTTT.

The chain carries TRBV19 and TRBJ2-1, with 9 bases fitting TRBD1. Trimming cost V 4 bases and J 3 bases; bases outside gene matches: 7. The CDR3 is 16 residues long. CDR1 is LNHDA and CDR2 is SQIVND in the germline V gene (reference sequence). CDR3 loop: CASSRSWDRVYNEQFF. The DNA of the CDR3 is TGTGCCAGTAGTAGGAGTTGGGACAGGGTCTACAATGAGCAGTTCTTC.

J is TRBJ2-6 and V is TRBV5-1; either TRBD1 or TRBD2 may supply D (6 bases each). Germline V gene sequence: CDR1 SGHRS, CDR2 YFSETQ. V gave up 1 base and J gave up 2 bases, with 10 bases separating them. The CDR3 consists of 16 residues. DNA for the CDR3: TGCGCCAGCAGCTTGTTAGGGGGGCCTGGGGCCAACGTCCTGACTTTC. Its translation is CASSLLGGPGANVLTF.

This clone was seen more than once but under ten times. J is TRBJ2-1 and V is TRBV18; TRBD2 matches at 14 bases. J gave up 9 bases and V 0 bases, and 10 bases lay outside the gene matches. Per the germline V gene, CDR1 is KGHSH and CDR2 is LQKENI. The CDR3 covers 18 residues. Here the CDR3 DNA reads TGTGCCAGCTCACCACCGGTGACTAGCGGGAGGGCCGCGGGTGAGCAGTTCTTC. It codes for CASSPPVTSGRAAGEQFF.

This chain uses TRBV29-1 with TRBJ2-7; possible D gene TRBD2, 6 bases. Germline CDR1 SQVTM, CDR2 ANQGSEA. Trimming pared 6 bases from V and 2 bases from J, leaving 11 bases between. This CDR3 spans 12 amino acids. CDR3 protein: CSVETGAYEQYF. The DNA for the CDR3 is TGCAGCGTAGAAACGGGAGCCTACGAGCAGTACTTC.

This clone appeared many times. This CDR3 is CATLTGVGGPGELFF. The CDR3 DNA is TGTGCCACCCTTACAGGGGTCGGAGGTCCCGGGGAGCTGTTTTTT. V usage is TRBV10-3 and J usage is TRBJ2-2, with 7 bases aligning to TRBD1. The germline V gene has CDR1 ENHRY and CDR2 SYGVKD. Trimming cost V 10 bases and J 6 bases; bases outside gene matches: 14. The CDR3 extends over 15 amino acids.

This clone was seen only a few times. V and J are TRBV15 and TRBJ1-1; 7 bases are a match to TRBD1. V was clipped by 5 bases and J by 4 bases; unmatched bases: 16. Germline CDR1 is LNHNV and CDR2 is YYDKDF (reference sequence). This CDR3 spans 17 amino acids. Here the CDR3 DNA reads TGTGCCACCAGCGGCAAGAGGGATCAGGGGGTAATCACTGAAGCTTTCTTT. Translating it yields CATSGKRDQGVITEAFF.

The V call is TRBV30, the J call TRBJ2-7; 10 bases align to TRBD2. With V trimmed by 4 bases and J by 2 bases, 11 bases remained unmatched. Germline assignment: CDR1 GTSNPN and CDR2 SVGIG (reference sequence). There are 16 residues in the CDR3. For the CDR3, the DNA is TGTGCCTGGAAGAGGCTAGCGGGAGAAAATGCCTACGAGCAGTACTTC. It encodes CAWKRLAGENAYEQYF.

This clone appeared a few times. This sequence joins TRBV9 and TRBJ1-1; no definite D call. Trimming removed 10 bases from V and 6 bases from J, with 13 bases in between. The CDR3 consists of 11 residues. Germline V gives CDR1 SGDLS, CDR2 YYNGEE. CDR3 region: CARLFVSEAFF. The CDR3 nucleotides read TGTGCCCGATTATTCGTGTCTGAAGCTTTCTTT.

CDR3 nucleotide sequence: TGTGCCAGCAGTGGATACTACGGAAGCACAGATACGCAGTATTTT. Its protein product is CASSGYYGSTDTQYF. The V and J genes are TRBV6-1 and TRBJ2-3, with D unresolved. CDR3 length equals 15 residues. V was cut by 4 bases and J by 0 bases, with 11 bases left in between. Germline CDR1 reads MNHNS; CDR2 reads SASEGT.